The present entry profiles one T cell receptor beta chain with its context. Its antigen remains unknown. Deep-level running was used for the assay. The repertoire was sequenced with immunoSEQ multiplex PCR; TCRdb's copy has only in-frame clones and lacks some. The table records 780,000 or so clones, 72% of them present only once. From germline, CDR1 is MGHRA and CDR2 YSYEKL. V trimming: 2 bases; J trimming: 4 bases; junction bases outside the gene matches: 5. This CDR3 spans 15 amino acids. This specimen belongs to a study of shared clonotypes between healthy human individuals. Study-wide background: CD4 naive cells filled three plates per donor, CD4 memory three, CD8 naive two and CD8 memory one.

General study results and limits: Among non-shared clonotypes, generation probabilities were lower than among those shared by all four donors.

The material sequenced was memory CD4+ T cells sorted from blood. Subset specified: CD45RA-negative fraction. The chain joins TRBV4-1 to TRBJ2-1; 7 bases line up with TRBD2. The sequence derives from a woman aged 25 to 39 in good health. CDR3 residues: CASSQLQGGYNEQFF. CDR3 nucleotides: TGCGCCAGCAGCCAACTCCAGGGAGGGTACAATGAGCAGTTCTTC.